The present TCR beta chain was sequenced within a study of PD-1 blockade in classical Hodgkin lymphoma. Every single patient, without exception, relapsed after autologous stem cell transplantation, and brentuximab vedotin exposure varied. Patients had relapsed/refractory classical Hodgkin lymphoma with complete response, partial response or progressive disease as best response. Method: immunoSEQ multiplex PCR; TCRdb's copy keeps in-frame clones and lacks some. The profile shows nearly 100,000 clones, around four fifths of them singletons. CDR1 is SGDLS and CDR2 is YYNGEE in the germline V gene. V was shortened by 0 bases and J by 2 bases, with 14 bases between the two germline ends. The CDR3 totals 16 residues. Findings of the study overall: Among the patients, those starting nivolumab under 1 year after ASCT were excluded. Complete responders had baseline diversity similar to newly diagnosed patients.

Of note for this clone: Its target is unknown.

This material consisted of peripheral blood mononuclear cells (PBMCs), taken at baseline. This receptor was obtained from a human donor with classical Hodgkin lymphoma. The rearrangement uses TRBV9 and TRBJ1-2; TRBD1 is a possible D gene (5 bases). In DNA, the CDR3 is TGTGCCAGCAGCGTAGAGCCCAGGGCAGCCAACTATGGCTACACCTTC. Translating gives CASSVEPRAANYGYTF.